Described below is a single T cell receptor (beta chain) sequence and its context. Its antigen is unknown. The data are from a study of T cells expressing NK-cell markers. Overall study context: The TCR beta repertoires originated in sorted CD3+CD56+NKG2C+, CD3+CD56+NKG2C- and CD3+CD56-NKG2C+ T cells.

General study results and limits: The study found these clonotypes also leading the CD3+CD56-NKG2C+ fraction in a few donors.

This CDR3 is 13 amino acids long. Germline V gives CDR1 DFQATT, CDR2 SNEGSKA (reference sequence). Each CDR3 protein gets one entry in TCRdb, which reprocessed the 5' RACE reads and gives no DNA. In total, the table holds 200,000 to 300,000 distinct CDR3 sequences. The chain is built from TRBV20-1 and TRBJ2-5; TCRdb's assignment of TRBD1 cannot be checked, as there is no DNA. This sequence originates from a man aged 18 to 29 in good health. The sample comprised blood T cells: a sorted CD56 or NKG2C T cell subset, CD4+ or CD8+ T cells, or bulk PBMC T cells (not recorded which). The CDR3 region is CSFEGPGEETQYF.